The present TCR beta chain was sequenced within a study of blood T cell repertoires in COVID-19. Across the whole study: COVID-19 samples collected from the United States, Italy and Spain covered acute and convalescent phases.

The table came from immunoSEQ multiplex PCR; TCRdb's copy has only in-frame clones and leaves some out. The sample carries around 180,000 clones, 80% to 85% recorded once. Germline V CDR1 and CDR2: MDHEN, SYDVKM. Trimming stripped 1 base from V and 4 bases from J, with 8 bases between. This CDR3 is built from 13 residues. The chain joins TRBV28 to TRBJ2-7; a weak D match, TRBD2 (5 bases). Sequenced material: peripheral blood. This sequence originates from a woman over 75 with COVID-19, enrolled during active disease. The CDR3 DNA reads TGTGCCAGCAGTTTATTTCCGGGGTACGAGCAGTACTTC. Its translation is CASSLFPGYEQYF.